The present TCR beta chain was sequenced within a study of shared clonotypes between healthy human individuals. In this sample, this clone turned up a few times. As yet, its antigen is unknown. Repertoires were generated with immunoSEQ multiplex PCR, while TCRdb's copy carries only in-frame clones and drops some. The top ten clones hold about 1.5% of a sample with about 2.1 million clones, about 93% of them seen once. Selected positively for CCR7 and CD45RO-negative, naive CD8 cells excluded terminally differentiated effector memory CD45RA+ cells. Overall study results and limits: Clonotypes not shared had lower generation probabilities than those common to all four donors.

The source is a man younger than 35 in good health. Some clones in this sample may be carry-over from other donors' samples. The sequenced sample was naive CD8+ T cells from PBMCs.

The CDR3 DNA reads TGTGCCAGCAGCTTAGCGAACGGACACGAAGCTTTCTTT. Protein: CASSLANGHEAFF. The rearrangement joins TRBV7-9 to TRBJ1-1, with D possibly being TRBD1 (5 bases). Germline V gene sequence: CDR1 SEHNR, CDR2 FQNEAQ (reference sequence). Trimming removed 0 bases from V and 8 bases from J, with 10 bases in between. The CDR3 length is 13 residues.